What follows are 27 T cell receptor beta chains derived from one specimen sequenced in a study of blood T cell repertoires in COVID-19. The assay was immunoSEQ multiplex PCR, and TCRdb's table has in-frame clones only and misses some. The sample contains over 250,000 clones, approximately 90% of which appear only once. Material: peripheral blood. These receptors were collected from a woman aged 40 to 55 who had recovered from COVID-19.

V is TRBV6-5 and J is TRBJ2-4, with D perhaps TRBD1 (5 bases). The CDR3 sequence is 16 residues long. Germline V lookup: CDR1 MNHEY, CDR2 SVGAGI. Trimming pared 0 bases from V and 1 base from J, leaving 10 bases between. The CDR3 nucleotides are TGTGCCAGCAGTTACTCCAGGGTCGGTGCCAAAAACATTCAGTACTTC. This gives the protein CASSYSRVGAKNIQYF.

V is TRBV7-9 and J is TRBJ1-2; a weak D match, TRBD1 (6 bases). CDR3 length: 14 residues. With 8 bases removed from V and 8 bases from J, the gap between germline ends came to 21 bases. The V gene's germline CDR1 is SEHNR and CDR2 FQNEAQ (reference sequence). CDR3 in DNA: TGTGCCAGCCCCCCCGACGGGGGGGGCTGGGGCTACACCTTC. Its translation is CASPPDGGGWGYTF.

The gene calls are TRBV19 and TRBJ1-5; 9 bases align to TRBD1. The CDR3 sequence is 14 residues long. With V trimmed by 5 bases and J by 8 bases, 7 bases remained unmatched. From germline, CDR1 is LNHDA and CDR2 SQIVND (reference sequence). CDR3 loop: CASSGHRGPEPQHF. CDR3 coding DNA: TGTGCCAGTAGTGGACACAGGGGGCCGGAGCCCCAGCATTTT.

This chain joins TRBV30 and TRBJ2-5, with TRBD1 as a possible D gene (6 bases). From germline, CDR1 is GTSNPN and CDR2 SVGIG (reference sequence). The CDR3 is 13 amino acids. Trimming cost V 2 bases and J 5 bases, with 12 bases left between them. CDR3: CAWSTGLGETQYF. The CDR3, as DNA: TGTGCCTGGAGTACAGGGTTGGGGGAGACCCAGTACTTC. Full variable domain (rest looked up from reference TRBV30 and TRBJ2-5): SQTIHQWPATLVQPVGSPLSLECTVEGTSNPNLYWYRQAAGRGLQLLFYSVGIGQISSEVPQNLSASRPQDRQFILSSKKLLLSDSGFYLCAWSTGLGETQYFGPGTRLLVL.

This clone was recorded once. The V gene is TRBV5-1, the J gene TRBJ2-5; D might be TRBD2 (5 bases). Trimming took 1 base from V and 0 from J, leaving 13 bases between them. The CDR3 sequence is 16 residues long. The germline CDR1 and CDR2 sequences are SGHRS and YFSETQ. The CDR3 protein is CASSLNPTRDQETQYF. The CDR3 DNA sequence: TGCGCCAGCAGCTTGAACCCCACTAGGGACCAAGAGACCCAGTACTTC.

The chain couples TRBV3-1 (or the pseudogene TRBV3-2) to TRBJ1-6; D gene uncertain. The CDR3 is 17 amino acids. Trimming left V 0 bases short and J 4 bases short, with 13 bases between. Per germline, CDR1 LGHDT and CDR2 YNNKEL (reference sequence). The CDR3 bases are TGTGCCAGCAGCCAAGATGACAAAGTGAATTATAATTCACCCCTCCACTTT. Amino acid sequence: CASSQDDKVNYNSPLHF.

The CDR3 nucleotides read TGTGCCAGCAGCTTAGGGAGGTACAATGAGCAGTTCTTC. This encodes CASSLGRYNEQFF. V usage is TRBV7-3 and J usage is TRBJ2-1; possibly TRBD2 for D (6 bases). Germline-derived CDR1 and CDR2 are SGHTA and FQGTGA. The V and J ends lost 2 bases and 4 bases respectively, with 6 bases between them. The CDR3 length is 13 residues.

This clone was found a few times. The rearrangement uses TRBV29-1 and TRBJ1-3, with 7 bases that match TRBD1. The V gene end was trimmed by 4 bases and the J gene end by 0 bases; junction bases not matched to a gene: 6. CDR1 is SQVTM and CDR2 is ANQGSEA in the germline V gene. The CDR3 extends over 15 amino acids. The CDR3 nucleotides are TGCAGCGTTGGGGGGACAGCCGACTCTGGAAACACCATATATTTT. This sequence encodes CSVGGTADSGNTIYF.

The chain couples TRBV4-3 to TRBJ2-1; 9 bases fit TRBD2. Germline CDR1 reads LGHNA; CDR2 reads YSLEER. The CDR3 consists of 16 residues. The junction had 4 bases not matched to a gene; V was cut back by 0 bases and J by 4 bases. For the CDR3, the DNA is TGCGCCAGCAGCCAAGAGGTAGCGGGAGCTTACAATGAGCAGTTCTTC. This sequence encodes CASSQEVAGAYNEQFF.

The chain combines TRBV7-2 with TRBJ2-5; 14 nucleotides match TRBD2. The junction had 12 bases not matched to a gene; V was cut back by 5 bases and J by 10 bases. This CDR3 comprises 16 residues. In germline, CDR1 is SGHTA, CDR2 FQGNSA. Written as DNA, the CDR3 is TGTGCCAGCAGCCCCGCCCCCGGACTAGCGGGAGGTTACCAGTACTTC. The encoded protein is CASSPAPGLAGGYQYF.

The V call is TRBV6-5, the J call TRBJ2-1, with 10 bases aligning to TRBD2. Germline trimming cut 5 bases from V and 4 bases from J; bases unmatched to any gene: 5. The CDR3 has 15 residues. The germline CDR1 and CDR2 sequences are MNHEY and SVGAGI. CDR3 sequence (DNA): TGTGCCAGCAGTCCCACTAGCGGGGTGTACAATGAGCAGTTCTTC. Protein product: CASSPTSGVYNEQFF.

Only one count was recorded for this clone. The V and J genes are TRBV19 and TRBJ1-4, with D maybe TRBD1 (5 bases). Trimming removed 6 bases at V and 8 bases at J, with 16 bases between. CDR3 length: 14 amino acids. Germline values: CDR1 LNHDA, CDR2 SQIVND (reference sequence). CDR3 amino acids: CASRAAGGVEKLFF. The CDR3 coding sequence is TGTGCCAGTAGGGCGGCCGGGGGAGTCGAAAAACTGTTTTTT.

This clone came up a few times. The chain has TRBV19 and TRBJ2-7, with D tentatively TRBD1 (6 bases). Germline CDR1 reads LNHDA; CDR2 reads SQIVND (reference sequence). V lost 6 bases, J lost 0 bases, and 15 bases lay in between. The CDR3 contains 15 residues. This CDR3 reads CASRPQGKGSYEQYF. In DNA, the CDR3 is TGTGCCAGTAGACCCCAGGGGAAAGGCTCCTACGAGCAGTACTTC.

The chain links TRBV6-2 or TRBV6-3 to TRBJ2-7, with D possibly matching TRBD2 (6 bases). Trimming cost V 6 bases and J 6 bases, with 15 bases left between them. This CDR3 is built from 13 residues. Per the germline V gene, CDR1 is MNHEY and CDR2 is SVGEGT. The DNA of the CDR3 is TGTGCCAGCAGCTCATTGACTAGGGGCGAGCAGTACGTC. Translated, it gives CASSSLTRGEQYV.

This sequence joins TRBV5-1 and TRBJ2-7; 8 bases align to TRBD2. The junction had 9 bases not matched to a gene; V was cut back by 4 bases and J by 0 bases. This CDR3 region has 16 residues. The germline V gene has CDR1 SGHRS and CDR2 YFSETQ. The CDR3 bases are TGCGCCAGCAGCCCCCGGGGGGGTGGTGGCTCCTACGAGCAGTACTTC. Translation: CASSPRGGGGSYEQYF. The whole variable domain, filled in from reference TRBV5-1 and TRBJ2-7, reads KAGVTQTPRYLIKTRGQQVTLSCSPISGHRSVSWYQQTPGQGLQFLFEYFSETQRNKGNFPGRFSGRQFSNSRSEMNVSTLELGDSALYLCASSPRGGGGSYEQYFGPGTRLTVT.

The chain has TRBV11-2 and TRBJ2-7; TRBD2 might be the D (6 bases). Germline CDR1 is SGHAT and CDR2 is FQNNGV. The CDR3 spans 16 residues. Trimming shortened V by 5 bases and J by 4 bases, and 21 bases separated the two germline ends. The CDR3 coding sequence is TGTGCCAGCAGCCCCAACCGGGACTCCGCCTGGTACGAGCAGTACTTC. Residues: CASSPNRDSAWYEQYF.

This chain uses TRBV12-5 with TRBJ1-1; possibly TRBD1 for D (6 bases). Germline V CDR1 and CDR2: LGHNT, FRNRAP. This CDR3 comprises 15 residues. V was cut by 5 bases and J by 3 bases, with 16 bases left in between. The CDR3 DNA sequence: TGTGCTAGTGGTCGCCGGGGACATTGGGACACTGAAGCTTTCTTT. Its translation: CASGRRGHWDTEAFF.

The chain carries TRBV4-3 and TRBJ2-2, with TRBD2 as a possible D gene (5 bases). Germline V gene lookup returns CDR1 LGHNA and CDR2 YSLEER. V lost 0 bases, J lost 1 base, and 9 bases lay in between. The CDR3 runs 16 residues. CDR3 nucleotides: TGCGCCAGCAGCCAAGATCCGGGGAAGAACACCGGGGAGCTGTTTTTT. It yields the protein CASSQDPGKNTGELFF.

This clone appeared a few times. This chain joins TRBV14 and TRBJ1-1; D gene unclear. Germline loops: CDR1 SGHDN, CDR2 FVKESK. This CDR3 is built from 14 residues. V was shortened by 3 bases and J by 1 base, with 9 bases between the two germline ends. CDR3: CASSQTGWNTEAFF. The CDR3 DNA is TGTGCCAGCAGCCAGACGGGTTGGAACACTGAAGCTTTCTTT.

V usage is TRBV27 and J usage is TRBJ1-5; D is possibly TRBD1 (5 bases). The CDR3 loop spans 13 amino acids. In germline, CDR1 is MNHEY, CDR2 SMNVEV (reference sequence). V was pared by 0 bases and J by 9 bases, with 9 bases between. CDR3 protein: CASSLSPGGPQHF. The CDR3 DNA reads as TGTGCCAGCAGTTTATCTCCCGGGGGGCCCCAGCATTTT.

This clone was found a few times. V is TRBV15 and J is TRBJ1-6; 7 bases align to TRBD1. The CDR3 totals 14 residues. V was pared by 5 bases and J by 7 bases, with 5 bases of the junction left unmatched. Germline loops: CDR1 LNHNV, CDR2 YYDKDF (reference sequence). The CDR3 nucleotides read TGTGCCACCAGCCCCGACAGGGCGAATTCACCCCTCCACTTT. Its translation: CATSPDRANSPLHF.

This chain links TRBV23-1 with TRBJ2-5, with D tentatively TRBD2 (5 bases). Being an ORF, TRBV23-1 has a function that is uncertain. Trimming removed 0 bases from V and 5 bases from J, with 10 bases in between. This CDR3 spans 14 amino acids. CDR3 in amino acids: CASSQSVPGETQYF. CDR3 nucleotides: TGCGCCAGCAGTCAATCCGTCCCGGGGGAGACCCAGTACTTC.

This clone was seen only a few times. V usage is TRBV3-1 (or the pseudogene TRBV3-2) and J usage is TRBJ1-6, with 10 nucleotides matching TRBD1. Looked up from germline, CDR1 is LGHDT and CDR2 is YNNKEL (reference sequence). This CDR3 region has 15 residues. The trim removed 1 base at V and 9 bases at J, leaving 3 bases unmatched. The CDR3 DNA reads as TGTGCCAGCAGCCAAGGACAGGGGGCAATTTCACCCCTCCACTTT. This sequence encodes CASSQGQGAISPLHF.

The rearrangement joins TRBV30 to TRBJ1-1; no clear D gene. Germline V gene data show CDR1 as GTSNPN and CDR2 as SVGIG (reference sequence). The length of the CDR3 is 15 residues. The germline V and J ends were trimmed by 1 base and 5 bases, with 17 bases remaining between them. The CDR3 is CAWSALRLSGTEAFF. As DNA, the CDR3 is TGTGCCTGGAGTGCCTTAAGACTGTCTGGGACTGAAGCTTTCTTT.

The J gene is TRBJ1-2, the V gene TRBV3-1 (or the pseudogene TRBV3-2); D may be TRBD1 (5 bases). The CDR3 consists of 14 residues. With 4 bases removed from V and 4 bases from J, the gap between germline ends came to 13 bases. The germline V gene encodes CDR1 LGHDT and CDR2 YNNKEL (reference sequence). The CDR3 DNA sequence: TGTGCCAGCAGCCCGGACGGGGGGGGCTATGGCTACACCTTC. Encoded protein: CASSPDGGGYGYTF.

This clone occurred a few times. This sequence joins TRBV5-1 and TRBJ2-3; 9 nucleotides match TRBD2. This CDR3 spans 18 amino acids. Germline CDR1 is SGHRS and CDR2 is YFSETQ. The V segment lost 0 bases and the J segment 4 bases; nucleotides outside the gene matches: 12. The CDR3 DNA follows: TGCGCCAGCAGCTTGGAGGGCCCAGCGGGAGGACGGGCAGATACGCAGTATTTT. Translated, it gives CASSLEGPAGGRADTQYF.

The V gene is TRBV7-8, the J gene TRBJ2-5; 8 bases align to TRBD1. The CDR3 contains 16 residues. The junction had 11 bases not matched to a gene; V was cut back by 2 bases and J by 6 bases. Germline V gives CDR1 SGHVS, CDR2 FQNEAQ. CDR3: CASSLFLRNRGKTQYF. CDR3 nucleotides: TGTGCCAGCAGCTTATTTCTGCGGAACAGGGGGAAGACCCAGTACTTC.